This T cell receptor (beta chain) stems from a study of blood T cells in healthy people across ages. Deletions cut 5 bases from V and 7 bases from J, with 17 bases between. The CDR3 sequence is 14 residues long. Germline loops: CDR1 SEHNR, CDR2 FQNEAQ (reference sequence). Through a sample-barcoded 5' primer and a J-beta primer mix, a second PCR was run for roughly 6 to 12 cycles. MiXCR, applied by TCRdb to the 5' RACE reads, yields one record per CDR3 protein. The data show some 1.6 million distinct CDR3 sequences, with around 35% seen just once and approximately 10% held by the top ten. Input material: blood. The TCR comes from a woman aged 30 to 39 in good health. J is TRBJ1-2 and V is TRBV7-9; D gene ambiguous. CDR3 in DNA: TGTGCCAGCAGCCTCGGAATGGGGTTTGGTGGCTACACCTTC. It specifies CASSLGMGFGGYTF.